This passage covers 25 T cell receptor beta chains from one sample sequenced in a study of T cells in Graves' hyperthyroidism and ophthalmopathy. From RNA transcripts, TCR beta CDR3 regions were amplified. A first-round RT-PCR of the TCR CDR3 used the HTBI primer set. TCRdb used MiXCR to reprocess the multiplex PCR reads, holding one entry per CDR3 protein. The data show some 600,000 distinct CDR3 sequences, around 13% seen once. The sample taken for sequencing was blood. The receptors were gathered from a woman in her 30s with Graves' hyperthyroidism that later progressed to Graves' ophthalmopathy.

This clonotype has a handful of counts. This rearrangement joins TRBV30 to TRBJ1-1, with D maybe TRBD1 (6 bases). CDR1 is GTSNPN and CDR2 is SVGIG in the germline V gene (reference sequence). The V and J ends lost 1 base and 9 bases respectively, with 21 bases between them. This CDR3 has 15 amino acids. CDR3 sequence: CAWSAPQGVIPKAFF. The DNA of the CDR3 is TGTGCCTGGAGTGCCCCACAGGGCGTTATACCTAAAGCTTTCTTT. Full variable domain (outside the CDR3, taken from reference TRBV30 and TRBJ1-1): SQTIHQWPATLVQPVGSPLSLECTVEGTSNPNLYWYRQAAGRGLQLLFYSVGIGQISSEVPQNLSASRPQDRQFILSSKKLLLSDSGFYLCAWSAPQGVIPKAFFGQGTRLTVV.

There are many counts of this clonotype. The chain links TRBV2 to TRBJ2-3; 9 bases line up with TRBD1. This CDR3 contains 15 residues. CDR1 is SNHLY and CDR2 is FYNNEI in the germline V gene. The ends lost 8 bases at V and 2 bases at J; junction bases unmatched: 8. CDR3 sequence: CASWGTGMITDTQYF. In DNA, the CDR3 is TGTGCCAGCTGGGGGACAGGGATGATCACAGATACGCAGTATTTT.

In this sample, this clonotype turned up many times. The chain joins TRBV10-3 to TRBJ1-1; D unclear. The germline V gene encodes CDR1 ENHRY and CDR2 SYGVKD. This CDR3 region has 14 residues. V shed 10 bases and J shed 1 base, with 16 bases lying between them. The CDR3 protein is CATGYEGGNTEAFF. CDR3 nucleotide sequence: TGTGCCACCGGCTACGAGGGCGGGAACACTGAAGCTTTCTTT.

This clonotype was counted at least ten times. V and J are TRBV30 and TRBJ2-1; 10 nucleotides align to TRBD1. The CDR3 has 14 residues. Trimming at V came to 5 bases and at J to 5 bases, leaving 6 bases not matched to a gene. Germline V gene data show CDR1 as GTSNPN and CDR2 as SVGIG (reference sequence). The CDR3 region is CAWYAGTGDNEQFF. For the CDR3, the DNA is TGTGCCTGGTACGCCGGGACAGGGGACAATGAGCAGTTCTTC.

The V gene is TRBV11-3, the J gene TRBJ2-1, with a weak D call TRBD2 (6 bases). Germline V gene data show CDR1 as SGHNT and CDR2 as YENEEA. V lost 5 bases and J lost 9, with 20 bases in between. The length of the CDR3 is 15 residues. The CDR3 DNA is TGTGCCAGCAGCCCGAGGAGAAACCAGGGACTTGAGCAGTTCTTC. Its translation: CASSPRRNQGLEQFF.

CDR3 region: CASSFGLAGVEQFF. The CDR3 DNA sequence: TGTGCCAGCAGCTTTGGACTAGCGGGAGTCGAGCAGTTCTTC. V and J are TRBV7-9 and TRBJ2-1; 13 nucleotides match TRBD2. Germline V gives CDR1 SEHNR, CDR2 FQNEAQ (reference sequence). V trimming: 3 bases; J trimming: 10 bases; junction bases outside the gene matches: 3. The CDR3 contains 14 residues. The complete variable domain, with remaining parts taken from reference TRBV7-9 and TRBJ2-1, reads DTGVSQNPRHKITKRGQNVTFRCDPISEHNRLYWYRQTLGQGPEFLTYFQNEAQLEKSRLLSDRFSAERPKGSFSTLEIQRTEQGDSAMYLCASSFGLAGVEQFFGPGTRLTVL.

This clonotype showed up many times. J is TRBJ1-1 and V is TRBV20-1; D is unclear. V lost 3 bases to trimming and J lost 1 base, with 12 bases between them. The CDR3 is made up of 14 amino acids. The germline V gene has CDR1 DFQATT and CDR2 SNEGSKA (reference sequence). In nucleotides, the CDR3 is TGCAGTGCTAGTTTGGCAGGCCCGAACACTGAAGCTTTCTTT. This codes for CSASLAGPNTEAFF.

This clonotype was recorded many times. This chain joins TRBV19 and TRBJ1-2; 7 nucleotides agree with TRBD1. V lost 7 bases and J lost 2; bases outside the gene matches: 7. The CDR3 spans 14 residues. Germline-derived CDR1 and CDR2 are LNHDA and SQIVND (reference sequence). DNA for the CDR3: TGTGCCAGTACCAAGGGACAGAACAACTATGGCTACACCTTC. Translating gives CASTKGQNNYGYTF.

The CDR3 DNA is TGTGCCAGCTTAAGCCGGGACAGGGGAGTGGCGAAACTGTTTTTT. It specifies CASLSRDRGVAKLFF. V and J are TRBV3-1 and TRBJ1-4, with TRBD1 matching 10 bases. J was trimmed by 11 bases and V by 8 bases; bases with no gene match: 14. CDR1 and CDR2 from the germline V gene are LGHDT and YNNKEL (reference sequence). The CDR3 contains 15 residues.

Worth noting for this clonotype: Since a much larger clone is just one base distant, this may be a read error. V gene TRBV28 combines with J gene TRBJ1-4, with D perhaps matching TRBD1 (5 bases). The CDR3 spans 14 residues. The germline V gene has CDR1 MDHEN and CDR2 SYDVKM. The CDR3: CTSLGRPTNEKLFF. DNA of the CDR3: TGTACCAGCCTGGGACGGCCAACTAATGAAAAACTGTTTTTT.

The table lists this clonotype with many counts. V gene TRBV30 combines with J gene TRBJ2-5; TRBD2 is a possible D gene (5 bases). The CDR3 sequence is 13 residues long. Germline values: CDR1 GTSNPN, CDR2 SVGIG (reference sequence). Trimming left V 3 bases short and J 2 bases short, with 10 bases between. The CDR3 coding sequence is TGTGCCTGGAGGTTAGCGTCTCAAGAGACCCAGTACTTC. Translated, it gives CAWRLASQETQYF.

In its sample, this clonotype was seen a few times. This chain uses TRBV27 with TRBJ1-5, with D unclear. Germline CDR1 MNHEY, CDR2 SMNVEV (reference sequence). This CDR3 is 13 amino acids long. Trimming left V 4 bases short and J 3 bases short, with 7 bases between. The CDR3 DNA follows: TGTGCCAGCAGTTACGGGGACAATCAGCCCCAGCATTTT. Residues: CASSYGDNQPQHF.

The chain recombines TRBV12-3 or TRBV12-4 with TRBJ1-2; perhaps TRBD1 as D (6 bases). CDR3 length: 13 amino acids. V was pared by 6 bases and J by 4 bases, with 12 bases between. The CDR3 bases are TGTGCCAGCAGCCCACAGGACAGCTATGGCTACACCTTC. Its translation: CASSPQDSYGYTF.

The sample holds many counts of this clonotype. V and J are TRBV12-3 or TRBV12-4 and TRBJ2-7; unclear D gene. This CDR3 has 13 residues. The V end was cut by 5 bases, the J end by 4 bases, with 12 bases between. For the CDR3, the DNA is TGTGCCAGCAGTCTAAGCCTGGTTTACGAGCAGTACTTC. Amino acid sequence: CASSLSLVYEQYF.

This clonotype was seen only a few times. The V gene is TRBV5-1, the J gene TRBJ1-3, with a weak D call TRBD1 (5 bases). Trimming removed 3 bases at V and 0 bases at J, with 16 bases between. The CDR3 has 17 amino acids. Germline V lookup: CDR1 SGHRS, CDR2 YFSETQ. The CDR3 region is CASSWRSGEISGNTIYF. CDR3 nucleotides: TGCGCCAGCAGCTGGAGATCGGGGGAAATCTCTGGAAACACCATATATTTT.

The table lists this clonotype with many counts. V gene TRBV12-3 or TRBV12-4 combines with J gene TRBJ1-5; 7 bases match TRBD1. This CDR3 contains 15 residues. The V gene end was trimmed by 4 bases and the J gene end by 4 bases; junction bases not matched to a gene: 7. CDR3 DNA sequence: TGTGCCAGCAGTTCGATGGGACAGCCTAATCAGCCCCAGCATTTT. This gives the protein CASSSMGQPNQPQHF.

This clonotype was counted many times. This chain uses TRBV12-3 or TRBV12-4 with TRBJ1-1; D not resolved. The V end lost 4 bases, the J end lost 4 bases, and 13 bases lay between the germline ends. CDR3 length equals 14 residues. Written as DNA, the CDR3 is TGTGCCAGCAGTTCCCTGGGGTCTAGCACTGAAGCTTTCTTT. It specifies CASSSLGSSTEAFF.

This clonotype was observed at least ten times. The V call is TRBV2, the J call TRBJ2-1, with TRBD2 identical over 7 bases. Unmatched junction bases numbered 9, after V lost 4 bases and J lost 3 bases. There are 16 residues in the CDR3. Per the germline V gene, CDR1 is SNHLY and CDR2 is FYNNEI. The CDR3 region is CASSGGLVVSYNEQFF. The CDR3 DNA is TGTGCCAGCAGTGGTGGACTAGTGGTGAGCTACAATGAGCAGTTCTTC.

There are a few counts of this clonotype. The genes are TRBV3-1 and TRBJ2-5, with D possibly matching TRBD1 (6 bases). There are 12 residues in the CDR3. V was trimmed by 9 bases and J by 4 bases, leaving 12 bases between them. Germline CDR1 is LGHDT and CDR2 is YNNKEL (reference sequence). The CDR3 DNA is TGTGCCAGTAAGACGACAGGAGAGACCCAGTACTTC. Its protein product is CASKTTGETQYF.

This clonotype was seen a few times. This CDR3 is CASTLGKNIQYF. CDR3 DNA: TGTGCCAGCACTCTCGGCAAAAACATTCAGTACTTC. J is TRBJ2-4 and V is TRBV6-1, with no clear D. CDR1 and CDR2 (germline): MNHNS, SASEGT. The CDR3 covers 12 residues. Trimming cost V 7 bases and J 3 bases, with 7 bases left between them.

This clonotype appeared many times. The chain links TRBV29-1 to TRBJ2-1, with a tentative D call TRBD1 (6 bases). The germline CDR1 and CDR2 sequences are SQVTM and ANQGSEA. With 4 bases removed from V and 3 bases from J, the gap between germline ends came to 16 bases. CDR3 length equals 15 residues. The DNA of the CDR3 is TGCAGCGTTGTTACAGGGATGATGATCTACAATGAGCAGTTCTTC. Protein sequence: CSVVTGMMIYNEQFF.

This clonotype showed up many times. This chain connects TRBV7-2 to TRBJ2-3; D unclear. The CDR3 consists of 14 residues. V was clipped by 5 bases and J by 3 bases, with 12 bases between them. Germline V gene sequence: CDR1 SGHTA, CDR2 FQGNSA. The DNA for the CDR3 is TGTGCCAGCAGCGCAATTCAGAGGACAGATACGCAGTATTTT. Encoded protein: CASSAIQRTDTQYF.

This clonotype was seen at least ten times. The CDR3 coding sequence is TGCAGTGCCAGGGCTTCGTCACACGTTGAGCAGTTCTTC. It encodes CSARASSHVEQFF. This rearrangement joins TRBV20-1 to TRBJ2-1; possible D gene TRBD1, 5 bases. The V and J ends lost 6 bases and 9 bases respectively, with 18 bases between them. The CDR3 sequence is 13 residues long. CDR1 DFQATT and CDR2 SNEGSKA come from the germline V gene (reference sequence).

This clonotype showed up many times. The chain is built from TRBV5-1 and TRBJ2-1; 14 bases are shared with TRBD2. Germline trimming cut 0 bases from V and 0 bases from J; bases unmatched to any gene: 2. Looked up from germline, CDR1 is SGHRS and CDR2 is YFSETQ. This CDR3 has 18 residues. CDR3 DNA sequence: TGCGCCAGCAGCTTGGGGACTAGCGGGAGGAGCTCCTACAATGAGCAGTTCTTC. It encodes CASSLGTSGRSSYNEQFF.

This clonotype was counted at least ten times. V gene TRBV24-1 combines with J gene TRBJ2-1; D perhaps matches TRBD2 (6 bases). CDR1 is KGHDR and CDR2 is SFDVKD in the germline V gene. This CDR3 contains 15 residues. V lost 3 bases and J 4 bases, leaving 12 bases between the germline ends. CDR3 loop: CATSDGGPRYNEQFF. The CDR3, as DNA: TGTGCCACCAGTGATGGAGGGCCAAGGTACAATGAGCAGTTCTTC.